This is a list of T cell receptor beta chains from one sample in a study of identical twins. From the 5' RACE reads, TCRdb called clonotypes with MiXCR, one entry per CDR3 protein. Counted here are hundreds of thousands of distinct CDR3 sequences, approximately 13% occurring once; the ten biggest clones make up around 1.6%. These data also formed part of another study, on yellow fever vaccine responses in identical twins.

The sample consisted of PBMCs. These receptor sequences come from a young woman in good health. CDR3s include the opening cysteine and the closing phenylalanine or tryptophan. The D gene is left open where the match is weak. Only some rows state a clone size, as once, few, many or a class for expanded clones.

size: NA; V: TRBV11-2; D: TRBD2; J: TRBJ2-2; CDR3: CASSSGGLASGELFF; DNA: TGTGCCAGCAGCTCCGGGGGACTAGCTTCCGGGGAGCTGTTTTTT
size: few; V: TRBV12-3/TRBV12-4; D: NA; J: TRBJ2-4; CDR3: CASSLGVMGQGGNIQYF; DNA: TGTGCCAGCAGTTTAGGGGTTATGGGGCAGGGGGGAAACATTCAGTACTTC
size: few; V: TRBV20-1; D: NA; J: TRBJ2-1; CDR3: CSALDASYNEQFF; DNA: TGCAGTGCTCTCGATGCCTCCTACAATGAGCAGTTCTTC
size: few; V: TRBV12-3/TRBV12-4; D: NA; J: TRBJ2-5; CDR3: CASSPGRGRETQYF; DNA: TGTGCCAGCAGTCCAGGGAGGGGGCGGGAGACCCAGTACTTC
size: many; V: TRBV4-2; D: NA; J: TRBJ2-5; CDR3: CASSDDQETQYF; DNA: TGTGCCAGCAGCGATGACCAAGAGACCCAGTACTTC
size: few; V: TRBV12-3/TRBV12-4; D: NA; J: TRBJ1-1; CDR3: CASRDWNTEAFF; DNA: TGTGCCAGCAGGGACTGGAACACTGAAGCTTTCTTT
size: many; V: TRBV3-1; D: NA; J: TRBJ2-1; CDR3: CASSQGGGGYNEQFF; DNA: TGTGCCAGCAGCCAAGGCGGGGGCGGGTACAATGAGCAGTTCTTC
size: NA; V: TRBV7-6; D: TRBD2; J: TRBJ2-1; CDR3: CASSPGVAGGYNEQFF; DNA: TGTGCCAGCAGCCCAGGAGTAGCGGGAGGTTACAATGAGCAGTTCTTC
size: few; V: TRBV5-6; D: TRBD1; J: TRBJ1-1; CDR3: CTSSLGQMNTEAFF; DNA: TGTACCAGCAGCTTGGGACAGATGAACACTGAAGCTTTCTTT
size: NA; V: TRBV7-6; D: NA; J: TRBJ2-2; CDR3: CASSPQVTGELFF; DNA: TGTGCCAGCAGCCCACAGGTCACCGGGGAGCTGTTTTTT
size: NA; V: TRBV4-1; D: NA; J: TRBJ2-7; CDR3: CASSQLTGPTPYEQYF; DNA: TGCGCCAGCAGCCAGCTCACAGGCCCTACCCCCTACGAGCAGTACTTC
size: many; V: TRBV9; D: NA; J: TRBJ2-6; CDR3: CASSAPVVGAGANVLTF; DNA: TGTGCCAGCAGCGCCCCTGTTGTTGGGGCCGGGGCCAACGTCCTGACTTTC
size: NA; V: TRBV6-5; D: NA; J: TRBJ2-3; CDR3: CASSSGWDTQYF; DNA: TGTGCCAGCAGTTCAGGGTGGGATACGCAGTATTTT
size: NA; V: TRBV25-1; D: NA; J: TRBJ2-1; CDR3: CARPGNEQFF; DNA: TGTGCCAGGCCCGGGAATGAGCAGTTCTTC
size: many; V: TRBV10-3; D: NA; J: TRBJ2-1; CDR3: CASTPGPLSGNEQFF; DNA: TGTGCCTCGACACCAGGACCCCTCTCAGGCAATGAGCAGTTCTTC
size: NA; V: TRBV6-1; D: NA; J: TRBJ2-3; CDR3: CASRSSGAGATDTQYF; DNA: TGTGCCAGCAGATCATCAGGGGCGGGAGCGACAGATACGCAGTATTTT
size: few; V: TRBV20-1; D: TRBD2; J: TRBJ2-1; CDR3: CSASGLGHNEQFF; DNA: TGCAGTGCTAGCGGACTAGGCCACAATGAGCAGTTCTTC
size: many; V: TRBV19; D: NA; J: TRBJ2-7; CDR3: CASSPTGPYEQYF; DNA: TGTGCCAGTAGTCCCACGGGGCCCTACGAGCAGTACTTC
size: few; V: TRBV5-1; D: NA; J: TRBJ2-1; CDR3: CASSLASRGSRSQFF; DNA: TGCGCCAGCAGCTTGGCCTCTAGGGGGAGTCGCTCGCAGTTCTTC
size: few; V: TRBV7-9; D: TRBD2; J: TRBJ2-3; CDR3: CASSHTSGRNDTQYF; DNA: TGTGCCAGCAGCCATACTAGCGGGAGAAACGATACGCAGTATTTT
size: many; V: TRBV14; D: NA; J: TRBJ2-5; CDR3: CASSQRTGETQYF; DNA: TGTGCCAGCAGCCAGCGGACCGGAGAGACCCAGTACTTC
size: NA; V: TRBV5-1; D: TRBD1; J: TRBJ2-1; CDR3: CASSLVPGQSFSYNEQFF; DNA: TGCGCCAGCAGCTTGGTTCCGGGACAGAGTTTCTCCTACAATGAGCAGTTCTTC